This T cell receptor beta chain was profiled in a study of blood T cell repertoires in COVID-19. For the study at large: Both acute and convalescent COVID-19 samples were obtained from the United States, Italy and Spain. T cells, B-cell-depleted T cells, or PBMCs provided the cDNA or gDNA that served as material.

Germline lookup yields CDR1 WSHSY and CDR2 SAAADI. V lost 7 bases to trimming and J lost 3 bases; unmatched junction nucleotides: 9. CDR3 length equals 15 residues. The assay was immunoSEQ multiplex PCR, and TCRdb's table has in-frame clones only and misses some. The repertoire holds some 210,000 clones, more than 70% seen once, with approximately 2.9% in the top ten. This TCR was recovered from a man aged 45-60 years with active or convalescent COVID-19. Sequences were obtained from peripheral blood. The chain combines TRBV10-2 with TRBJ2-3, with 8 nucleotides matching TRBD2. CDR3 sequence: CASTQLAGMTDTQYF. CDR3 bases: TGCGCCAGCACCCAATTAGCGGGGATGACAGATACGCAGTATTTT.